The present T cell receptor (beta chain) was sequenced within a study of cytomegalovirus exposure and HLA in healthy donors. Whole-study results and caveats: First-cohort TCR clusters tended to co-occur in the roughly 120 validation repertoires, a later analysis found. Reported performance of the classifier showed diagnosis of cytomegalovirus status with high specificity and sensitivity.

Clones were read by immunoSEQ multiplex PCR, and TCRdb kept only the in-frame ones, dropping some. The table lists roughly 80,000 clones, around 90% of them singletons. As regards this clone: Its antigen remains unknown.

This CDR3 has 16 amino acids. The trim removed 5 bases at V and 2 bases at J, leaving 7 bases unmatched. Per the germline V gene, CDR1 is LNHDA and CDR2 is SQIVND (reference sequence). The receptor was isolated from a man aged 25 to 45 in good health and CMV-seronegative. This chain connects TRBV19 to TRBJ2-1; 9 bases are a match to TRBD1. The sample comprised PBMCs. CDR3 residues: CASSPPDRGPYNEQFF. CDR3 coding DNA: TGTGCCAGTAGTCCGCCGGACAGGGGCCCCTACAATGAGCAGTTCTTC.